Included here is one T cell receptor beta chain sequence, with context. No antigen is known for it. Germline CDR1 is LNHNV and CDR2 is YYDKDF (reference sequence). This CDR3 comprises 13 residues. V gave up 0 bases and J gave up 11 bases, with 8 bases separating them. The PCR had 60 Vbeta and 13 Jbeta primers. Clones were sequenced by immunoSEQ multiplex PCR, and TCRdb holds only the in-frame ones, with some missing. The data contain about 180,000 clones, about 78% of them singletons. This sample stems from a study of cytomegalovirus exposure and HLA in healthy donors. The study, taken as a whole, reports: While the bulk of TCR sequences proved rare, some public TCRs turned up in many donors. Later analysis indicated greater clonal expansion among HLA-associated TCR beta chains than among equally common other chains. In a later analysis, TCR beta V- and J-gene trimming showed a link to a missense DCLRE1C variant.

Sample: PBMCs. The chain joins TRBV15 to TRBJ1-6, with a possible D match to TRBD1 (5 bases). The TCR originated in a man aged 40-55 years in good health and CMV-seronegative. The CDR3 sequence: CATSRDWGAPLHF. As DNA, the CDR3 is TGTGCCACCAGCAGAGATTGGGGGGCACCCCTCCACTTT.